This T cell receptor (beta chain) emerged from a study of cytotoxic CD8 clonotypes in ibrutinib-treated CLL. V was clipped by 6 bases and J by 0 bases, with 8 bases between them. Germline CDR1 reads SEHNR; CDR2 reads FQNEAQ (reference sequence). This CDR3 region has 13 residues. This clone showed up just a few times. TCRdb keeps only in-frame clones here, not all; method: immunoSEQ multiplex PCR. The table includes about 15,000 clones, 52% detected once. The TCR originated in a human donor with chronic lymphocytic leukemia. The chain recombines TRBV7-9 with TRBJ2-5; weak D call: TRBD1 (5 bases). Material: PBMCs, obtained at a roughly 24-month disease-progression time point, from a patient treated with ibrutinib. The CDR3 spells CASRKGDQETQYF. The CDR3 nucleotides are TGTGCCAGCAGGAAAGGGGACCAAGAGACCCAGTACTTC.